These 27 T cell receptor beta chains were sequenced from one sample in a study of CD8 T cells in ankylosing spondylitis. Each CDR3 protein gets one entry after TCRdb re-called the 5' RACE reads with MiXCR. The sample records 300,000 to 350,000 distinct CDR3 sequences, about 14% being singletons. The sequencing input was blood, either unsorted or a sorted T cell fraction (not recorded which). The source of these receptors is a male donor with ankylosing spondylitis or in good health (not recorded which).

This clonotype has ten or more counts. The CDR3 nucleotides are TGTGCCACCAGCCCGGTGGGTACTGAAGCTTTCTTT. Protein: CATSPVGTEAFF. This sequence joins TRBV15 and TRBJ1-1; D is ambiguous. CDR3 length equals 12 residues. CDR1 LNHNV and CDR2 YYDKDF come from the germline V gene (reference sequence). The ends were cut back, 5 bases at V and 5 bases at J, with 9 bases in the middle.

This clonotype has more than one count but fewer than ten. This sequence joins TRBV25-1 and TRBJ2-3, with unresolved D. This CDR3 spans 13 amino acids. Between the trimmed V and J ends, which lost 7 bases and 1 base, there was a span of 9 bases. Germline values: CDR1 MGHDK, CDR2 SYGVNS. This CDR3 reads CASNLPGTDTQYF. The DNA for the CDR3 is TGTGCCAGCAACTTACCGGGCACAGATACGCAGTATTTT.

This chain uses TRBV23-1 with TRBJ2-7, with D uncertain. TRBV23-1 is treated as an ORF (open reading frame) with a function not yet certain. The CDR3 covers 15 residues. The V and J ends lost 5 bases and 3 bases respectively, with 17 bases between them. CDR3 nucleotides: TGCGCCAGCAGTGTCCGGCCAAGAGAGTGCTACGAGCAGTACTTC. As protein: CASSVRPRECYEQYF.

The chain is built from TRBV5-1 and TRBJ1-2, with TRBD1 as a possible D gene (5 bases). CDR3 length equals 14 residues. Germline V gene lookup returns CDR1 SGHRS and CDR2 YFSETQ. V was pared by 1 base and J by 4 bases, with 11 bases between. This chain's CDR3 is CASSLLGETYGYTF. Here the CDR3 DNA reads TGCGCCAGCAGCTTGTTGGGGGAGACCTATGGCTACACCTTC. Filled out from reference TRBV5-1 and TRBJ1-2, the complete variable domain reads KAGVTQTPRYLIKTRGQQVTLSCSPISGHRSVSWYQQTPGQGLQFLFEYFSETQRNKGNFPGRFSGRQFSNSRSEMNVSTLELGDSALYLCASSLLGETYGYTFGSGTRLTVV.

V and J are TRBV10-3 and TRBJ2-1; 9 bases are a match to TRBD2. Germline V lookup: CDR1 ENHRY, CDR2 SYGVKD. V was pared by 5 bases and J by 8 bases, with 13 bases of the junction left unmatched. The CDR3 length is 16 residues. The chain's CDR3 is CAISTGGRAGGYEQFF. The CDR3 coding sequence is TGTGCCATCAGTACAGGCGGGAGGGCCGGGGGCTATGAGCAGTTCTTC.

This clonotype was observed a handful of times. The chain links TRBV6-1 to TRBJ1-6; no clear D gene. Trimming took off 7 bases at V and 9 bases at J, with 16 bases between the two ends. This CDR3 contains 14 residues. Germline-derived CDR1 and CDR2 are MNHNS and SASEGT. The CDR3 spells CASKEDPGGSPLHF. The DNA for the CDR3 is TGTGCCAGCAAAGAGGACCCAGGAGGTTCACCCCTCCACTTT.

This rearrangement joins TRBV20-1 to TRBJ1-2; 11 positions match TRBD1. Germline V gene data show CDR1 as DFQATT and CDR2 as SNEGSKA (reference sequence). The CDR3 has 14 residues. J was trimmed by 6 bases and V by 3 bases; bases with no gene match: 6. The CDR3 loop reads CSASSPGQGDGYTF. The CDR3 bases are TGCAGTGCTAGCTCTCCGGGACAGGGGGATGGCTACACCTTC.

This clonotype was detected a few times. This chain's CDR3 is CASSLEVAGGLKSYNEQFF. DNA of the CDR3: TGCGCCAGCAGCTTGGAGGTAGCGGGGGGCCTTAAATCCTACAATGAGCAGTTCTTC. The J gene is TRBJ2-1, the V gene TRBV5-1, with 10 bases matching TRBD2. J lost 1 base, V lost 0 bases, and 10 bases had no gene match. The CDR3 has 19 amino acids. The germline V gene has CDR1 SGHRS and CDR2 YFSETQ.

This clonotype was detected a few times. This chain connects TRBV3-1 to TRBJ2-2; TRBD2 matches 10 bases. After removal of 4 bases from V and 2 bases from J, the junction contained 4 bases not matched to a gene. Germline-derived CDR1 and CDR2 are LGHDT and YNNKEL (reference sequence). The CDR3 loop spans 16 amino acids. CDR3 bases: TGTGCCAGCAGCCCCACTAGCGGGGTAAACACCGGGGAGCTGTTTTTT. This gives the protein CASSPTSGVNTGELFF. Based on the CDR3 plus reference TRBV3-1 and TRBJ2-2, the full variable domain is DTAVSQTPKYLVTQMGNDKSIKCEQNLGHDTMYWYKQDSKKFLKIMFSYNNKELIINETVPNRFSPKSPDKAHLNLHINSLELGDSAVYFCASSPTSGVNTGELFFGEGSRLTVL.

In this sample, this clonotype turned up a few times. This chain joins TRBV5-1 and TRBJ2-5; 15 nucleotides agree with TRBD2. The CDR3 extends over 16 amino acids. CDR1 and CDR2 (germline): SGHRS, YFSETQ. The V gene end was trimmed by 4 bases and the J gene end by 4 bases; junction bases not matched to a gene: 5. The CDR3 bases are TGCGCCAGCAGCGCCTTGGGACTAGCGGGAGGAGAGACCCAGTACTTC. It specifies CASSALGLAGGETQYF.

V is TRBV11-1 and J is TRBJ2-4, with 16 bases aligning to TRBD2. The ends lost 1 base at V and 7 bases at J; junction bases unmatched: 10. The CDR3 length is 19 residues. Germline V lookup: CDR1 SGHAT, CDR2 FQDESV (reference sequence). CDR3 protein: CASSLDEGLAGGPENIQYF. CDR3 sequence (DNA): TGTGCCAGCAGCTTAGACGAGGGACTAGCGGGGGGGCCAGAGAACATTCAGTACTTC.

The gene calls are TRBV11-2 and TRBJ2-1; 9 nucleotides align to TRBD1. This CDR3 is built from 18 residues. V lost 4 bases, J lost 0 bases, and 10 bases stayed unmatched. Germline CDR1 reads SGHAT; CDR2 reads FQNNGV. CDR3 DNA: TGTGCCAGCAGCTCCCAGGGGGGGACAGGGAGCTCCTACAATGAGCAGTTCTTC. This encodes CASSSQGGTGSSYNEQFF.

In this sample, this clonotype turned up a few times. This sequence joins TRBV9 and TRBJ1-5, with D possibly matching TRBD1 (6 bases). The CDR3 runs to 14 residues. Trimming cost V 0 bases and J 5 bases, with 9 bases left between them. The germline gives CDR1 SGDLS, CDR2 YYNGEE. CDR3 sequence: CASSVGPGDQPQHF. DNA of the CDR3: TGTGCCAGCAGCGTAGGACCAGGGGATCAGCCCCAGCATTTT.

This clonotype appeared a few times. The chain is built from TRBV29-1 and TRBJ1-2; D unresolved. Trimming pared 4 bases from V and 0 bases from J, leaving 9 bases between. Germline V gene sequence: CDR1 SQVTM, CDR2 ANQGSEA. This CDR3 has 13 residues. The CDR3 region is CSVVDTSNYGYTF. CDR3 in DNA: TGCAGCGTTGTAGACACTTCTAACTATGGCTACACCTTC.

This clonotype has just a few counts. The missing conserved phenylalanine or tryptophan at the end of this CDR3 makes a read error likely. Because the CDR3's place on the DNA is in doubt, the DNA is left out and the CDR3 is given as listed by TCRdb. This chain links TRBV7-2 with TRBJ2-1; whether TRBD1, the table's D call, matches the DNA was not checked. Germline-derived CDR1 and CDR2 are SGHTA and FQGNSA. The CDR3 spans 11 residues, counting both ends. The CDR3 region is CASSLGRTAEL.

A few counts support this clonotype. This chain links TRBV6-1 with TRBJ1-1, with unresolved D. The CDR3 runs to 11 residues. Trimming shortened V by 0 bases and J by 8 bases, and 4 bases separated the two germline ends. Germline assignment: CDR1 MNHNS and CDR2 SASEGT. CDR3 nucleotides: TGTGCCAGCAGTGAAGCGGGGGAAGCTTTCTTT. It translates to CASSEAGEAFF.

This clonotype has a handful of counts. The V gene is TRBV20-1, the J gene TRBJ2-2, with 9 bases aligning to TRBD2. Germline loops: CDR1 DFQATT, CDR2 SNEGSKA (reference sequence). The CDR3 runs to 15 residues. Unmatched junction bases numbered 6, after V lost 2 bases and J lost 5 bases. The CDR3 spells CSARRAGGPTGELFF. DNA of the CDR3: TGCAGTGCTAGACGGGCGGGAGGGCCAACCGGGGAGCTGTTTTTT.

The gene calls are TRBV9 and TRBJ2-1, with 8 bases aligning to TRBD2. J was trimmed by 5 bases and V by 0 bases; bases with no gene match: 7. Germline V gene data show CDR1 as SGDLS and CDR2 as YYNGEE. CDR3 length equals 16 residues. In DNA form, the CDR3 reads TGTGCCAGCAGCGTAGGGCCTCTGCGGGGGGACAATGAGCAGTTCTTC. This sequence encodes CASSVGPLRGDNEQFF.

J is TRBJ2-7 and V is TRBV12-3 or TRBV12-4; TRBD2 matches at 13 bases. Unmatched junction bases numbered 14, after V lost 3 bases and J lost 3 bases. The CDR3 is 19 amino acids. The CDR3 spells CASSFGVPGLAGILYEQYF. The CDR3, as DNA: TGTGCCAGCAGTTTTGGGGTCCCGGGACTAGCGGGAATCCTCTACGAGCAGTACTTC.

This clonotype was found a few times. V and J are TRBV5-1 and TRBJ2-1; 7 bases agree with TRBD2. V lost 4 bases, J lost 6 bases, and 13 bases stayed unmatched. Germline V gene data show CDR1 as SGHRS and CDR2 as YFSETQ. This CDR3 has 16 amino acids. Here the CDR3 DNA reads TGCGCCAGCAGCGCCCTGAAGCGGGACTTCAGCAATGAGCAGTTCTTC. Protein product: CASSALKRDFSNEQFF.

This clonotype was counted many times. The chain has TRBV12-3 or TRBV12-4 and TRBJ2-7; TRBD2 aligns across 13 bases. This CDR3 has 15 amino acids. V shed 5 bases and J 2 bases; nucleotides not matched to a gene: 3. The CDR3 reads CASSGGLAGPYEQYF. The CDR3 coding sequence is TGTGCCAGCAGTGGGGGACTAGCGGGACCCTACGAGCAGTACTTC.

The chain couples TRBV6-6 to TRBJ1-1; D call uncertain. The CDR3 spans 13 residues. V lost 6 bases, J lost 10 bases, and 18 bases lay in between. Germline loops: CDR1 MNHNY, CDR2 SVGAGI (reference sequence). The CDR3 here is CASRIDGTRRAFF. CDR3 in DNA: TGTGCCAGCAGGATTGACGGAACCAGAAGAGCTTTCTTT.

This clonotype was counted at least ten times. This chain connects TRBV4-2 to TRBJ2-2, with TRBD2 matching over 8 bases. J lost 4 bases, V lost 0 bases, and 4 bases had no gene match. The V gene's germline CDR1 is LGHNA and CDR2 YNFKEQ. This CDR3 has 16 residues. CDR3 DNA sequence: TGTGCCAGCAGCCAAGATTTAGCGGGGATCACCGGGGAGCTGTTTTTT. Encoded protein: CASSQDLAGITGELFF.

The CDR3 loop reads CASSRLAGVDTGELFF. The CDR3 nucleotides are TGTGCCAGCAGCCGACTAGCGGGAGTCGACACCGGGGAGCTGTTTTTT. The chain couples TRBV3-1 to TRBJ2-2; TRBD2 agrees at 12 bases. The CDR3 spans 16 residues. Trimming cost V 4 bases and J 3 bases; bases outside gene matches: 3. Germline assignment: CDR1 LGHDT and CDR2 YNNKEL (reference sequence).

This clonotype occurred a few times. The CDR3 is CASSPQPAYGYTF. The DNA of the CDR3 is TGTGCCAGCAGTCCACAGCCGGCCTATGGCTACACCTTC. The chain recombines TRBV6-6 with TRBJ1-2; D is uncertain. Per germline, CDR1 MNHNY and CDR2 SVGAGI (reference sequence). V was pared by 5 bases and J by 4 bases, with 11 bases between. This CDR3 has 13 residues.

The V call is TRBV5-1, the J call TRBJ2-2; D uncertain. V shed 4 bases and J shed 5 bases, with 15 bases lying between them. This CDR3 has 15 residues. The germline CDR1 and CDR2 sequences are SGHRS and YFSETQ. DNA for the CDR3: TGCGCCAGCAGCCTCTCGTACACAGAGACCGGGGAGCTGTTTTTT. This sequence encodes CASSLSYTETGELFF.

This clonotype was recorded at least ten times. The chain joins TRBV12-3 or TRBV12-4 to TRBJ1-5, with D tentatively TRBD1 (5 bases). Trimming took 1 base from V and 1 from J, leaving 8 bases between them. The CDR3 is made up of 15 amino acids. The CDR3 is CASSLGGESNQPQHF. DNA for the CDR3: TGTGCCAGCAGTTTAGGAGGGGAGAGCAATCAGCCCCAGCATTTT.